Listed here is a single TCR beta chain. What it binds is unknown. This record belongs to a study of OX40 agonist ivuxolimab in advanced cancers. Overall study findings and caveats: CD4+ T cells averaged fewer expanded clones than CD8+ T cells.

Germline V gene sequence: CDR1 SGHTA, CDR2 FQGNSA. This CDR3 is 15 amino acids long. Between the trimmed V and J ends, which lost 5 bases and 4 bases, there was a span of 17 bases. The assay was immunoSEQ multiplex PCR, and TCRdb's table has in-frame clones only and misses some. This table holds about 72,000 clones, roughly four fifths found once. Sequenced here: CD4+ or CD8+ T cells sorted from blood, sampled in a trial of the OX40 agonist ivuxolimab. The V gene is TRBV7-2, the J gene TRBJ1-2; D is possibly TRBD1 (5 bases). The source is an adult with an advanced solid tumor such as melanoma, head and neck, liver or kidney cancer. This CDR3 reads CASSPQSGASYGYTF. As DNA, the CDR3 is TGTGCCAGCAGCCCTCAATCTGGGGCCTCCTATGGCTACACCTTC.